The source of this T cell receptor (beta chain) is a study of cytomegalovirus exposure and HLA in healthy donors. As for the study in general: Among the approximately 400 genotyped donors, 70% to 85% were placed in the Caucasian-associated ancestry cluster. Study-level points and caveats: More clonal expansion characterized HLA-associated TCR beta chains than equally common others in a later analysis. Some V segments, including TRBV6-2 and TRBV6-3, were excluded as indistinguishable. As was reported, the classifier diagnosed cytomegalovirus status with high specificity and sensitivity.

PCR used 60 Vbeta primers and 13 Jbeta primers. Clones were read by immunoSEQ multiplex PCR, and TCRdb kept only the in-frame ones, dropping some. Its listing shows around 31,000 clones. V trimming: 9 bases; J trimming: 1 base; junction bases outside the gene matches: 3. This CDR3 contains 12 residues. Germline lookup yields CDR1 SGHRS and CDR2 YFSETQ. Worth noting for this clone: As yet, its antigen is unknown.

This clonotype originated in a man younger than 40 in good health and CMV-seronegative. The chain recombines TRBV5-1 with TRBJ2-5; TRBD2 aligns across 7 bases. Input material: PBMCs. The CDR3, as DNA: TGCGCCACGCGGGAGTCCCAAGAGACCCAGTACTTC. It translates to CATRESQETQYF.